This T cell receptor beta chain was sequenced in a study of blood T cell repertoires in COVID-19. Across the study: Nucleic acid was either cDNA or gDNA, and it came from T cells, B-cell-depleted T cells, or PBMCs.

Germline CDR1 reads SGHRS; CDR2 reads YFSETQ. V shed 5 bases, J shed 4 bases, and the junction held 11 bases outside the gene matches. The CDR3 length is 15 residues. Only in-frame clones appear in the TCRdb table, and some are missing; sequencing was by immunoSEQ multiplex PCR. The profile covers some 390,000 clones, with 70% to 90% appearing a single time and under 3% taken by the ten largest. The receptor was isolated from a human donor in a cohort sampled during active COVID-19. Sequenced material: peripheral blood. This chain links TRBV5-1 with TRBJ2-5, with 7 nucleotides matching TRBD1. The CDR3 DNA sequence: TGCGCCAGCAGTGAGGGACAGCCTGGGGGAGAGACCCAGTACTTC. It translates to CASSEGQPGGETQYF.